This record concerns one TCR beta chain sequence. Its matching antigen is unknown. This entry comes from a study of T cells in narcolepsy. Study-wide background: Donors had narcolepsy type 1 or type 2, or were healthy controls.

Here immunoSEQ multiplex PCR was the method, and the copy in TCRdb shows in-frame clones only, minus some. The table records about 13,000 clones, less than 90% of them present only once. Study-wide findings and caveats: Autoreactive clonotypes reportedly recurred in blood of same and different patients, not controls. HCRT-specific and TRIB2-specific autoreactive clonotypes appeared among same-patient CSF and blood CD4+ clonotypes.

The germline gives CDR1 LNHDA, CDR2 SQIVND (reference sequence). The CDR3 has 14 residues. V shed 0 bases and J shed 6 bases, with 9 bases lying between them. The specimen sequenced was CD45RA- memory CD4+ T cells from PBMCs. V and J are TRBV19 and TRBJ2-1; D unresolved. This TCR was sampled from a human donor with narcolepsy. CDR3 residues: CASSIDLFSNEQFF. For the CDR3, the DNA is TGTGCCAGTAGTATAGACCTTTTTAGCAATGAGCAGTTCTTC.